Detailed here is one TCR beta chain. No antigen is known for it. This entry is derived from a study of cytomegalovirus exposure and HLA in healthy donors. The V and J ends lost 1 base and 5 bases respectively, with 8 bases between them. The CDR3 sequence is 13 residues long. The germline gives CDR1 SGHTA, CDR2 FQGNSA. Sequencing was performed with immunoSEQ multiplex PCR; in TCRdb, only in-frame clones are kept and a portion is missing. The data contain more than 85,000 clones, roughly 90% of them singletons. Study observations and caveats: Rarity marked most TCR sequences, yet some public TCRs occurred in many donors.

The chain uses TRBV7-2 and TRBJ2-5; no definite D call. Sequenced material: PBMCs. This sequence originates from a woman in her twenties or thirties in good health and CMV-seropositive. The CDR3 loop is CASSLVLRETQYF. The CDR3 nucleotides read TGTGCCAGCAGCTTAGTGTTGAGGGAGACCCAGTACTTC.